Below, 26 T cell receptor beta chains from the same sample are listed, as sequenced in a study of shared T cell receptors in the human thymus. Here immunoSEQ multiplex PCR was the method, and the copy in TCRdb shows in-frame clones only, minus some. The data show hundreds of thousands of clones, 75% to 80% seen once. These same records also appear under a second study, on human thymus T cells.

Source material: thymocytes. Source of these receptors: a boy under three years old with a congenital heart defect.

This clone showed up just a few times. This chain joins TRBV7-3 and TRBJ2-1, with D possibly matching TRBD2 (6 bases). V dropped 1 base and J dropped 3 bases, with 19 bases sitting between them. The CDR3 is 18 amino acids. The V gene's germline CDR1 is SGHTA and CDR2 FQGTGA. CDR3 in DNA: TGTGCCAGCAGCTTAAGGGATCGGGGGTTAGGGGACTACAATGAGCAGTTCTTC. This sequence encodes CASSLRDRGLGDYNEQFF.

The V call is TRBV27, the J call TRBJ2-7; 8 nucleotides align to TRBD1. The CDR3 extends over 15 amino acids. Per the germline V gene, CDR1 is MNHEY and CDR2 is SMNVEV (reference sequence). V was clipped by 6 bases and J by 0 bases; unmatched bases: 7. The CDR3 DNA sequence: TGTGCCAGCAGGCGGGGACAGGCGAGCTCCTACGAGCAGTACTTC. Protein: CASRRGQASSYEQYF.

The rearrangement links TRBV9 to TRBJ2-5; D call uncertain. With 4 bases removed from V and 2 bases from J, the gap between germline ends came to 15 bases. The length of the CDR3 is 15 residues. CDR1 and CDR2 from the germline V gene are SGDLS and YYNGEE. The CDR3 reads CASSPAAASQETQYF. As DNA, the CDR3 is TGTGCCAGCAGCCCCGCGGCCGCCTCACAAGAGACCCAGTACTTC.

The chain joins TRBV4-1 to TRBJ1-5; D gene uncertain. V shed 0 bases and J shed 5 bases, with 8 bases lying between them. CDR1 and CDR2 (germline): MGHRA, YSYEKL. There are 14 residues in the CDR3. The CDR3 DNA reads TGCGCCAGCAGCCAAGATCCAGGCTATCAGCCCCAGCATTTT. It yields the protein CASSQDPGYQPQHF.

V and J are TRBV4-1 and TRBJ2-7, with 10 bases lining up with TRBD1. This CDR3 contains 14 residues. The ends lost 2 bases at V and 4 bases at J; junction bases unmatched: 2. Per the germline V gene, CDR1 is MGHRA and CDR2 is YSYEKL. Here the CDR3 DNA reads TGCGCCAGCAGCCAAAGGGGACAGGGGTACGAGCAGTACTTC. Its translation is CASSQRGQGYEQYF.

The chain employs TRBV19 and TRBJ1-3; D remains unclear. The CDR3 extends over 18 amino acids. V was pared by 3 bases and J by 3 bases, with 21 bases between. Germline V CDR1 and CDR2: LNHDA, SQIVND (reference sequence). CDR3 amino acids: CASSIRISPETDGNTIYF. The CDR3 nucleotides are TGTGCCAGTAGTATCAGGATAAGCCCCGAAACCGATGGAAACACCATATATTTT.

The genes are TRBV4-3 and TRBJ2-4; 7 bases align to TRBD2. V gave up 0 bases and J gave up 3 bases; unmatched junction bases: 17. The CDR3 is made up of 20 amino acids. From germline, CDR1 is LGHNA and CDR2 YSLEER. This chain's CDR3 is CASSQEGGDQSLKSKNIQYF. In DNA form, the CDR3 reads TGCGCCAGCAGCCAAGAGGGAGGGGATCAGAGCCTGAAAAGCAAAAACATTCAGTACTTC.

The V and J genes are TRBV5-6 and TRBJ1-2; TRBD1 agrees at 10 bases. The trim removed 2 bases at V and 4 bases at J, leaving 11 bases unmatched. CDR3 length: 17 amino acids. Germline V gene sequence: CDR1 SGHDT, CDR2 YYEEEE. CDR3 DNA: TGTGCCAGCAGCTTAGTTCCGGGACAGGGGAGGGGCTATGGCTACACCTTC. This gives the protein CASSLVPGQGRGYGYTF.

The rearrangement uses TRBV20-1 and TRBJ2-1; D not resolved. The CDR3 loop spans 10 amino acids. V was shortened by 0 bases and J by 12 bases, with 6 bases between the two germline ends. Looked up from germline, CDR1 is DFQATT and CDR2 is SNEGSKA (reference sequence). The CDR3 sequence is CSARDNGQFF. CDR3 bases: TGCAGTGCTAGAGATAACGGGCAGTTCTTC.

There are a few counts of this clone. The chain links TRBV4-1 to TRBJ1-1; D is unresolved. V shed 4 bases and J shed 5 bases, with 20 bases lying between them. The CDR3 covers 16 residues. The germline gives CDR1 MGHRA, CDR2 YSYEKL. CDR3 in amino acids: CASSPTKGVGGTEAFF. CDR3 nucleotides: TGCGCCAGCAGCCCCACCAAGGGCGTCGGAGGGACTGAAGCTTTCTTT.

CDR3 DNA: TGTGCCAGCTCACTGGGATCGGGAGAGGTATCCTACAATGAGCAGTTCTTC. As protein: CASSLGSGEVSYNEQFF. This chain links TRBV18 with TRBJ2-1, with D possibly matching TRBD2 (6 bases). V was pared by 4 bases and J by 1 base, with 17 bases between. The germline CDR1 and CDR2 sequences are KGHSH and LQKENI. CDR3 size: 17 residues.

This clone was detected only once. This sequence joins TRBV5-1 and TRBJ2-5; 11 bases agree with TRBD1. V shed 3 bases and J 4 bases; nucleotides not matched to a gene: 8. There are 16 residues in the CDR3. The V gene's germline CDR1 is SGHRS and CDR2 YFSETQ. The CDR3 sequence is CASSSTDRGRGETQYF. In nucleotides, the CDR3 is TGCGCCAGCAGCTCCACGGACAGGGGGCGCGGAGAGACCCAGTACTTC.

The rearrangement links TRBV15 to TRBJ2-3; 7 bases match TRBD1. Germline V gene lookup returns CDR1 LNHNV and CDR2 YYDKDF (reference sequence). Trimming at V came to 5 bases and at J to 5 bases, leaving 13 bases not matched to a gene. This CDR3 region has 16 residues. CDR3 residues: CATSSTRGSVEDTQYF. CDR3 in DNA: TGTGCCACCAGCTCCACCAGGGGGTCGGTTGAAGATACGCAGTATTTT.

V gene TRBV6-1 combines with J gene TRBJ1-5; weak D call: TRBD1 (6 bases). The V end lost 6 bases, the J end lost 2 bases, and 11 bases lay between the germline ends. The CDR3 length is 14 residues. Germline V gene data show CDR1 as MNHNS and CDR2 as SASEGT. The CDR3 DNA is TGTGCCAGCAGCAGGGGATCGGGCAATCAGCCCCAGCATTTT. Protein: CASSRGSGNQPQHF.

In its sample, this clone was seen once. This sample also contains other DNA sequences that code for the same CDR3. J is TRBJ1-5 and V is TRBV27; TRBD1 agrees at 7 bases. Trimming cost V 2 bases and J 4 bases; bases outside gene matches: 2. Germline V gene lookup returns CDR1 MNHEY and CDR2 SMNVEV (reference sequence). The CDR3 runs to 14 residues. The DNA for the CDR3 is TGTGCCAGCAGTTTAGGACAGGATAATCAGCCCCAGCATTTT. Protein sequence: CASSLGQDNQPQHF.

This rearrangement joins TRBV5-4 to TRBJ2-6; TRBD1 aligns across 8 bases. The germline V gene encodes CDR1 SGHNT and CDR2 YYREEE (reference sequence). The length of the CDR3 is 17 residues. V was pared by 4 bases and J by 3 bases, with 9 bases of the junction left unmatched. The CDR3 here is CASSPDRGGIGANVLTF. Written as DNA, the CDR3 is TGTGCCAGCAGCCCAGACAGGGGCGGAATTGGGGCCAACGTCCTGACTTTC.

The chain links TRBV6-5 to TRBJ1-5; 7 nucleotides line up with TRBD1. Germline V gene lookup returns CDR1 MNHEY and CDR2 SVGAGI. The CDR3 has 13 residues. With 6 bases clipped from V and 2 bases from J, the junction kept 1 base outside the gene matches. The CDR3 bases are TGTGCCAGCAGGACAGGGCGCAATCAGCCCCAGCATTTT. Translating it yields CASRTGRNQPQHF.

This clone was seen only once. The V gene is TRBV29-1, the J gene TRBJ2-1, with TRBD2 as a possible D gene (6 bases). Deletions cut 8 bases from V and 4 bases from J, with 24 bases between. The CDR3 runs 16 residues. Germline V CDR1 and CDR2: SQVTM, ANQGSEA. CDR3 residues: CSWRDRPRGDYNEQFF. The CDR3 DNA follows: TGCAGCTGGAGGGACCGCCCTCGTGGGGATTACAATGAGCAGTTCTTC.

The chain carries TRBV18 and TRBJ2-7; weak D call: TRBD2 (6 bases). Germline CDR1 and CDR2: KGHSH and LQKENI. Deletions cut 8 bases from V and 5 bases from J, with 13 bases between. This CDR3 has 12 residues. CDR3 coding DNA: TGTGCCAGCCCAACTAGCCTAGACGAGCAGTACTTC. Residues: CASPTSLDEQYF.

Written as DNA, the CDR3 is TGTGCCAGCAGCAGAGCTGCGGGACTGGACACAGATACGCAGTATTTT. It specifies CASSRAAGLDTDTQYF. The gene calls are TRBV2 and TRBJ2-3; the D gene is possibly TRBD2 (6 bases). V dropped 6 bases and J dropped 2 bases, with 18 bases sitting between them. The length of the CDR3 is 16 residues. CDR1 and CDR2 (germline): SNHLY, FYNNEI. Variable domain in full (rest from reference TRBV2 and TRBJ2-3): EPEVTQTPSHQVTQMGQEVILRCVPISNHLYFYWYRQILGQKVEFLVSFYNNEISEKSEIFDDQFSVERPDGSNFTLKIRSTKLEDSAMYFCASSRAAGLDTDTQYFGPGTRLTVL.

The V and J genes are TRBV19 and TRBJ1-2, with a possible D match to TRBD1 (6 bases). V lost 4 bases to trimming and J lost 6 bases, with 30 bases between them. Looked up from germline, CDR1 is LNHDA and CDR2 is SQIVND (reference sequence). This CDR3 is 19 amino acids long. The CDR3 nucleotides are TGTGCCAGTAGTAGGCTGGACAGTTCTATTCCGAGTACAACTAATGGCTACACCTTC. Protein sequence: CASSRLDSSIPSTTNGYTF.

This clone was detected a few times. V is TRBV5-5 and J is TRBJ1-1, with TRBD1 as a possible D gene (5 bases). Trimming cost V 0 bases and J 2 bases, with 14 bases left between them. The CDR3 runs to 16 residues. The germline V gene has CDR1 SGHKS and CDR2 YYEKEE (reference sequence). CDR3 sequence: CASSLGQPRRNTEAFF. The CDR3 DNA follows: TGTGCCAGCAGCTTGGGACAGCCTCGAAGAAACACTGAAGCTTTCTTT.

CDR3 sequence reads: CASSRQGDTQYF. CDR3 DNA: TGTGCCAGCAGTCGACAGGGGGATACGCAGTATTTT. The gene calls are TRBV7-2 and TRBJ2-3; 8 positions agree with TRBD1. V dropped 6 bases and J dropped 6; count of bases not matched to a gene: 2. CDR3 length: 12 amino acids. From germline, CDR1 is SGHTA and CDR2 FQGNSA.

The chain uses TRBV10-3 and TRBJ1-1, with D possibly matching TRBD1 (6 bases). Trimming took 5 bases from V and 1 from J, leaving 20 bases between them. CDR3 length: 17 residues. Germline V CDR1 and CDR2: ENHRY, SYGVKD. The CDR3 protein is CAISPQWGGARNTEAFF. The CDR3 nucleotides read TGTGCCATCAGTCCCCAATGGGGGGGGGCGAGGAACACTGAAGCTTTCTTT.

The chain links TRBV2 to TRBJ2-2, with 7 positions matching TRBD2. Trimming took 3 bases from V and 6 from J; bases not matched to a gene: 7. CDR1 is SNHLY and CDR2 is FYNNEI in the germline V gene. CDR3 size: 15 residues. The CDR3 region is CASSDVRTRAGELFF. CDR3 coding DNA: TGTGCCAGCAGTGACGTCCGGACTAGGGCCGGGGAGCTGTTTTTT.

This chain connects TRBV20-1 to TRBJ2-4; possibly TRBD1 for D (5 bases). The CDR3 runs 10 residues. Deletions cut 6 bases from V and 10 bases from J, with 10 bases between. Germline V gene lookup returns CDR1 DFQATT and CDR2 SNEGSKA (reference sequence). In DNA form, the CDR3 reads TGCAGTGCCAGGGTTGGGATTCAGTACTTC. Protein: CSARVGIQYF.